A selection of T cell receptor beta chains follows, all from one sample in a study of cytomegalovirus exposure and HLA in healthy donors. Profiling relied on immunoSEQ multiplex PCR, and the TCRdb table lists in-frame clones only, not all of them. The top ten hold 3% to 4.5% of the sample, which has some 180,000 clones, around four fifths seen once. The sample comprised PBMCs. Receptors originate from a woman between 55 and 75 years old in good health and CMV-seropositive. Each CDR3 is given with its conserved first and last residue. The order of the fields is J gene, clone size, V gene, D gene, CDR3 protein, CDR3 DNA. The D gene is left open where the match is weak. A clone size is listed for some rows: how often the clone was seen (once, few, many), or a class if it is expanded.

TRBJ1-6 | NA | TRBV5-6 | NA | CASSRGEGNSPLHF | TGTGCCAGCAGCCGCGGGGAGGGGAATTCACCCCTCCACTTT
TRBJ1-1 | NA | TRBV4-2 | NA | CASSQVQGTQEAFF | TGTGCCAGCAGCCAAGTTCAGGGGACCCAAGAAGCTTTCTTT
TRBJ2-7 | medium-sized | TRBV4-2 | TRBD1 | CASSPTGGRDEQYF | TGTGCCAGCAGCCCGACAGGGGGCAGGGACGAGCAGTACTTC
TRBJ1-5 | NA | TRBV4-2 | NA | CASSQGAQGREPQHF | TGTGCCAGCAGCCAAGGGGCCCAGGGGAGGGAGCCCCAGCATTTT
TRBJ2-5 | NA | TRBV2 | TRBD2 | CASKVGTSGEWETQYF | TGTGCCAGCAAAGTAGGGACTAGCGGGGAATGGGAGACCCAGTACTTC
TRBJ2-5 | NA | TRBV7-8 | TRBD2 | CASSPGGGLQETQYF | TGTGCCAGCAGCCCGGGAGGCGGACTCCAAGAGACCCAGTACTTC
TRBJ2-2 | NA | TRBV5-1 | TRBD2 | CASSSGLAGGFGTGELFF | TGCGCCAGCAGCTCGGGACTAGCGGGGGGGTTCGGAACCGGGGAGCTGTTTTTT
TRBJ2-2 | NA | TRBV10-3 | NA | CATSTVSNTGELFF | TGTGCCACTTCGACAGTATCGAACACCGGGGAGCTGTTTTTT
TRBJ2-7 | NA | TRBV18 | NA | CASSPPLGDVYEQYF | TGTGCCAGCTCACCCCCTCTCGGGGATGTCTACGAGCAGTACTTC
TRBJ2-7 | once | TRBV5-1 | NA | CASSLGPDYEQYF | TGCGCCAGCAGCTTGGGGCCTGACTACGAGCAGTACTTC
TRBJ1-4 | NA | TRBV19 | TRBD1 | CASLGTGRTNEKLFF | TGTGCCAGTCTAGGGACAGGGCGGACTAATGAAAAACTGTTTTTT
TRBJ1-2 | NA | TRBV28 | TRBD1 | CASSLGQGVNYGHTF | TGTGCCAGCAGTTTAGGGCAGGGGGTTAACTATGGCCACACCTTC
TRBJ2-3 | NA | TRBV6-1 | TRBD1 | CASSVTGALTDTQYF | TGTGCCAGCAGTGTCACAGGGGCCCTCACAGATACGCAGTATTTT
TRBJ2-5 | NA | TRBV19 | NA | CASSRGQSQETQYF | TGTGCCAGTAGTAGAGGACAGAGCCAAGAGACCCAGTACTTC
TRBJ2-7 | NA | TRBV11-3 | NA | CASSLPPRRDYEQYF | TGTGCCAGCAGCCTGCCCCCCCGGAGGGACTACGAGCAGTACTTC
TRBJ2-7 | NA | TRBV6-5 | NA | CASSYSSEGGVQYF | TGTGCCAGCAGTTACTCCTCTGAGGGTGGGGTGCAGTACTTC
TRBJ2-3 | few | TRBV5-1 | NA | CASSLDRDTQYF | TGCGCCAGCAGCTTGGATCGAGATACGCAGTATTTT
TRBJ1-4 | once | TRBV5-1 | TRBD1 | CASSSTGARGNEKLFF | TGCGCCAGCAGCTCCACAGGGGCTCGGGGTAATGAAAAACTGTTTTTT
TRBJ2-7 | NA | TRBV4-1 | TRBD2 | CASSQEGREVKEQYF | TGCGCCAGCAGCCAAGAGGGGCGGGAGGTGAAGGAGCAGTACTTC
TRBJ2-1 | NA | TRBV19 | TRBD2 | CASTGGSSYNEQFF | TGTGCCAGTACCGGGGGGAGCTCCTACAATGAGCAGTTCTTC
TRBJ2-1 | NA | TRBV4-3 | TRBD2 | CASSQDHAGGLNEQFF | TGCGCCAGCAGCCAAGATCACGCGGGGGGTTTAAATGAGCAGTTCTTC
TRBJ1-2 | NA | TRBV2 | NA | CASKPSVDYYGYTF | TGTGCCAGCAAACCCAGTGTGGACTACTATGGCTACACCTTC
TRBJ2-7 | NA | TRBV29-1 | TRBD2 | CSVEERGGRLAWAYEQYF | TGCAGCGTTGAAGAGAGAGGAGGACGACTAGCGTGGGCCTACGAGCAGTACTTC
TRBJ2-5 | NA | TRBV9 | NA | CASSSGWETQYF | TGTGCCAGCAGCTCGGGTTGGGAGACCCAGTACTTC
TRBJ2-2 | once | TRBV28 | TRBD2 | CASSAAGAGGYTGELFF | TGTGCCAGCAGTGCCGCGGGGGCGGGGGGGTACACCGGGGAGCTGTTTTTT
TRBJ2-5 | NA | TRBV28 | NA | CASSLVAYLRETQYF | TGTGCCAGCAGTTTAGTAGCTTACCTCCGAGAGACCCAGTACTTC
TRBJ2-7 | NA | TRBV7-9 | TRBD1 | CASSNRVGTGGYEQYF | TGTGCCAGCAGCAATCGGGTGGGGACAGGTGGCTACGAGCAGTACTTC
TRBJ2-1 | NA | TRBV7-9 | TRBD2 | CASSSTSGTYNEQFF | TGTGCCAGCAGCAGTACTAGCGGGACCTACAATGAGCAGTTCTTC
TRBJ2-3 | NA | TRBV19 | TRBD2 | CASTGTSGSVTDTQYF | TGTGCCAGTACTGGAACTAGCGGGAGTGTGACAGATACGCAGTATTTT
TRBJ1-5 | NA | TRBV19 | NA | CASSIGGQLPQPQHF | TGTGCCAGTAGTATAGGAGGGCAGCTGCCCCAGCCCCAGCATTTT
TRBJ1-1 | NA | TRBV4-3 | NA | CASSQVVTLETEAFF | TGCGCCAGCAGCCAAGTGGTGACGTTGGAGACTGAAGCTTTCTTT
TRBJ1-1 | NA | TRBV5-8 | NA | CASSHAGSRSTEAFF | TGTGCCAGCAGCCACGCCGGATCGAGGAGCACTGAAGCTTTCTTT
TRBJ2-5 | NA | TRBV11-1 | TRBD2 | CASSLGLQETQYF | TGTGCCAGCAGCTTGGGACTACAAGAGACCCAGTACTTC
TRBJ2-7 | few | TRBV28 | NA | CASSQDYSYEQYF | TGTGCCAGCAGCCAGGACTACTCCTACGAGCAGTACTTC
TRBJ2-1 | NA | TRBV5-1 | TRBD2 | CASRGTSDNNEQFF | TGCGCCAGCAGGGGGACTAGCGACAACAATGAGCAGTTCTTC
TRBJ2-2 | NA | TRBV23-1 | NA | CARDYPAVLAGELFF | TGCGCCAGAGACTACCCAGCAGTCTTGGCCGGGGAGCTGTTTTTT
TRBJ2-1 | NA | TRBV7-8 | NA | CASSSSGVLSYNEQFF | TGTGCCAGCAGCTCATCAGGGGTATTGTCCTACAATGAGCAGTTCTTC
TRBJ2-5 | NA | TRBV4-1 | NA | CASSPTPLAGEETQYF | TGCGCCAGCAGCCCTACGCCCCTTGCCGGGGAAGAGACCCAGTACTTC
TRBJ2-4 | NA | TRBV7-8 | NA | CASSQRGGLAKNSQYF | TGTGCCAGCAGCCAGAGGGGGGGCCTAGCCAAAAACAGTCAGTACTTC
TRBJ1-3 | NA | TRBV7-2 | NA | CASSFYGGNTIYF | TGTGCCAGCAGCTTTTACGGTGGAAACACCATATATTTT
TRBJ2-7 | NA | TRBV23-1 | TRBD2 | CASVLAGGQEQYF | TGCGCCAGCGTATTAGCGGGAGGGCAAGAGCAGTACTTC
TRBJ2-2 | once | TRBV9 | NA | CASTRTTNTGELFF | TGTGCCAGCACTCGGACAACGAACACCGGGGAGCTGTTTTTT
TRBJ2-3 | NA | TRBV28 | NA | CASSFLLTDTQYF | TGTGCCAGCAGTTTCCTTCTTACAGATACGCAGTATTTT
TRBJ2-5 | NA | TRBV25-1 | NA | CASSEQGRGETQYF | TGTGCCAGCAGTGAACAGGGAAGAGGAGAGACCCAGTACTTC
TRBJ2-5 | NA | TRBV7-2 | TRBD2 | CASSVTSGGAGKTQYF | TGTGCCAGCAGTGTGACTAGCGGGGGGGCCGGGAAGACCCAGTACTTC
TRBJ2-7 | few | TRBV19 | NA | CASSMGSGGSYEQYF | TGTGCCAGTAGTATGGGTAGCGGTGGCTCCTACGAGCAGTACTTC
TRBJ1-1 | NA | TRBV7-9 | NA | CASTQRGGGKNFF | TGTGCCAGCACCCAAAGGGGGGGCGGAAAAAATTTCTTT
TRBJ1-3 | NA | TRBV19 | NA | CASSLRNSPGNTIYF | TGTGCCAGTAGTCTGAGAAATTCCCCTGGTAACACCATATATTTT
TRBJ2-2 | NA | TRBV28 | NA | CASSLRETGELFF | TGTGCCAGCAGTTTAAGGGAGACCGGGGAGCTGTTTTTT
TRBJ2-5 | NA | TRBV5-4 | TRBD1 | CASSLGQEETQYF | TGTGCCAGCAGCTTAGGACAGGAGGAGACCCAGTACTTC